This TCR beta chain was found in a study of blood T cell repertoires in COVID-19. Study-wide background: From the United States, Italy and Spain came samples of acute and convalescent COVID-19. PBMCs, B-cell-depleted T cells, or T cells provided the cDNA or gDNA that made up the material.

Seattle patients were enrolled while actively infected and followed longitudinally. Looked up from germline, CDR1 is LGHDT and CDR2 is YNNKEL (reference sequence). The length of the CDR3 is 14 residues. J gave up 4 bases and V 3 bases, and 3 bases lay outside the gene matches. Authors' processing steps: Amplifying reference gene primers gave estimates of nucleated cell counts. Assay: immunoSEQ multiplex PCR; the TCRdb copy retains only in-frame clones and omits some. V, J and clone size are those of that table, while D and trimming were read from the DNA. In the table there are 150,000 to 160,000 clones, approximately 83% of which are singletons.

The gene calls are TRBV3-1 (or the pseudogene TRBV3-2) and TRBJ1-1; 9 bases are a match to TRBD1. The sequenced sample consisted of peripheral blood. The TCR was taken from a woman in her fifties or sixties with COVID-19, enrolled during active disease. The CDR3 DNA follows: TGTGCCAGCAGCCATACAGGGGGCGGCACTGAAGCTTTCTTT. Its translation: CASSHTGGGTEAFF.